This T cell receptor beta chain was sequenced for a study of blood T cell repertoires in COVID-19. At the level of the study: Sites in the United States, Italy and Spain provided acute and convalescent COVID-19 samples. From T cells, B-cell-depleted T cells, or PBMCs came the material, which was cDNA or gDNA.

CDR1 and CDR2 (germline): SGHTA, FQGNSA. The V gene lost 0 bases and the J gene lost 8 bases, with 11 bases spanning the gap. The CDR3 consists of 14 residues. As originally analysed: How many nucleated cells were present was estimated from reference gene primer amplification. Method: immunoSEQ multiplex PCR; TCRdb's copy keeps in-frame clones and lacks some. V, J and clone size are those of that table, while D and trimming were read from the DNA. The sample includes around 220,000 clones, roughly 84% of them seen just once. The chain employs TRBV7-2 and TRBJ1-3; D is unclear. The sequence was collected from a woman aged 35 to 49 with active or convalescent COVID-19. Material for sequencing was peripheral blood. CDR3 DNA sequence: TGTGCCAGCAGCTTAGCTGCGTCGCGGGACACCATATATTTT. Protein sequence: CASSLAASRDTIYF.